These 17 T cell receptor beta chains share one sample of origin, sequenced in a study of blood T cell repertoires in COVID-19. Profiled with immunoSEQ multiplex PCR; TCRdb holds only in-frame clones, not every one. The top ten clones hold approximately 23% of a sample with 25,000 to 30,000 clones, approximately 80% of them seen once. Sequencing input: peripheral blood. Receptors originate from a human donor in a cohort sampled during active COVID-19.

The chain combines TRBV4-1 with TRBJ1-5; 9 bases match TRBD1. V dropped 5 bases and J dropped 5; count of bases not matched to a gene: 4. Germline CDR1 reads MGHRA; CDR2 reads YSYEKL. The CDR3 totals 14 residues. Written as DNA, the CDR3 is TGCGCCAGCAGCAGCCGACAGGGGGATCAGCCCCAGCATTTT. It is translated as CASSSRQGDQPQHF.

Here the CDR3 DNA reads TGTGCCAGCAGCCAAGGCGGCCCCTCTGGGGCCAACGTCCTGACTTTC. Encoded protein: CASSQGGPSGANVLTF. The J gene is TRBJ2-6, the V gene TRBV4-2; D is ambiguous. V was trimmed by 1 base and J by 0 bases, leaving 7 bases between them. Germline CDR1 is LGHNA and CDR2 is YNFKEQ. The CDR3 has 16 amino acids.

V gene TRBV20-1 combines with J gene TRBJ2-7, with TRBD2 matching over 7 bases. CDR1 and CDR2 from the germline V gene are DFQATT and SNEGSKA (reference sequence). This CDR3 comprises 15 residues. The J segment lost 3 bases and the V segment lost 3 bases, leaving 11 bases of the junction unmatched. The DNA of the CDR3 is TGCAGTGCTAGTGGATACGGGGAGGGCGTCTACGAGCAGTACTTC. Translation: CSASGYGEGVYEQYF.

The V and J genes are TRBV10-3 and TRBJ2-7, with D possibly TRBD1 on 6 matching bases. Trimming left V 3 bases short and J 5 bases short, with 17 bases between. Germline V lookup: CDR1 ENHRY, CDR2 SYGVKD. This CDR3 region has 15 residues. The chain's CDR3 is CAISETGGVQNEQYF. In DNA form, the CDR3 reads TGTGCCATCAGTGAAACTGGGGGCGTTCAAAACGAGCAGTACTTC.

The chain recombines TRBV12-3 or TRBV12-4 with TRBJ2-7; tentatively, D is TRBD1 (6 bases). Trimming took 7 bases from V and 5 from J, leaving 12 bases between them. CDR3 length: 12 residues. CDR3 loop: CASTGTGNEQYF. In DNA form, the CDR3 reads TGTGCCAGCACCGGTACAGGGAACGAGCAGTACTTC.

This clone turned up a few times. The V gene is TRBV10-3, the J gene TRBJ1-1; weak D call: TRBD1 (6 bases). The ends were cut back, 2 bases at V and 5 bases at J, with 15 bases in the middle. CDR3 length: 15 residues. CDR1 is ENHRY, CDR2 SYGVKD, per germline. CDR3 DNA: TGTGCCATCAGTGAGCCTCCGGGACAAGGAACTGAAGCTTTCTTT. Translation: CAISEPPGQGTEAFF.

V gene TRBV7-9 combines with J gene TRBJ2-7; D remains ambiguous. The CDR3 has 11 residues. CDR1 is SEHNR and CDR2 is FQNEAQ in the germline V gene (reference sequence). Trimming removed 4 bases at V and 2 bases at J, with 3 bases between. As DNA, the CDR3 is TGTGCCAGCAGCTCTGCCTACGAGCAGTACTTC. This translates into CASSSAYEQYF.

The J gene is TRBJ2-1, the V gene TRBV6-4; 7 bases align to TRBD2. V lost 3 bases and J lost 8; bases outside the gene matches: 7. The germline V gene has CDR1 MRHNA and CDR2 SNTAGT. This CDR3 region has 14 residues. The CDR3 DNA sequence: TGTGCCAGCAGTGATGGGGGGGAGGTTGATGAGCAGTTCTTC. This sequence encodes CASSDGGEVDEQFF.

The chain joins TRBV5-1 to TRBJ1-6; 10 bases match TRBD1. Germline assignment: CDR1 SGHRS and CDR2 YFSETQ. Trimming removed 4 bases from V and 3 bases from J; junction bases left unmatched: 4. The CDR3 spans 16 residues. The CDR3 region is CASSPGQGNYNSPLHF. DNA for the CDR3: TGCGCCAGCAGCCCGGGACAGGGGAACTATAATTCACCCCTCCACTTT.

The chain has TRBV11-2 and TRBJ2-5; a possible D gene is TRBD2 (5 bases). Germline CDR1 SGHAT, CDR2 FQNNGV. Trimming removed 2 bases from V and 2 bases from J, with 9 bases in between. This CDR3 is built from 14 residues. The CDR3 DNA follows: TGTGCCAGCAGCTTAAATAGCGTACAAGAGACCCAGTACTTC. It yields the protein CASSLNSVQETQYF.

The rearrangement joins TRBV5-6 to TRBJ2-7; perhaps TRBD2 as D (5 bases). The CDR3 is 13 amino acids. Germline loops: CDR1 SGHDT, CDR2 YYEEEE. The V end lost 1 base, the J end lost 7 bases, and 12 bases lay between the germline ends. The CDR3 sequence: CASSLPGLEEQYF. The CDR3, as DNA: TGTGCCAGCAGCTTGCCCGGACTGGAAGAGCAGTACTTC.

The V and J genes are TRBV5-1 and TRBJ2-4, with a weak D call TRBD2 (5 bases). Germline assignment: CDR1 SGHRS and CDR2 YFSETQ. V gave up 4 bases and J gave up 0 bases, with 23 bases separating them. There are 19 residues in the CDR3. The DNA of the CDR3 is TGCGCCAGCAGCCCGGGGTTGATAACGGACCTACTAGCCAAAAACATTCAGTACTTC. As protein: CASSPGLITDLLAKNIQYF.

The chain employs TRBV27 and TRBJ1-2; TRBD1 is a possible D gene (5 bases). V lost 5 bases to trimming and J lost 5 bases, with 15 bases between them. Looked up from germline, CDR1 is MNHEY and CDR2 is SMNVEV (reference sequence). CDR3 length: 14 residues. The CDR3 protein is CASSALTGGYGYTF. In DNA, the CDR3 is TGTGCCAGCAGTGCCCTGACGGGGGGGTATGGCTACACCTTC.

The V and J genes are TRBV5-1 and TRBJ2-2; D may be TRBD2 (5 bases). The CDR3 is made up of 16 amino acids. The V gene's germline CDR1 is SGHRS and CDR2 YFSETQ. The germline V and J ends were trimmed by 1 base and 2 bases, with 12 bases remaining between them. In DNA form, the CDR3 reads TGCGCCAGCAGCTTGAACGGGGAGATAAACACCGGGGAGCTGTTTTTT. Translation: CASSLNGEINTGELFF.

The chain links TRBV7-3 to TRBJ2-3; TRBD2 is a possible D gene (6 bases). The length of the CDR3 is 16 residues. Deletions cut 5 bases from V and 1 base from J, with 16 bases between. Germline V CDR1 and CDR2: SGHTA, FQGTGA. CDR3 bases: TGTGCCAGCAGCATATCAGCGGGCCTGGGCACAGATACGCAGTATTTT. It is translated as CASSISAGLGTDTQYF.

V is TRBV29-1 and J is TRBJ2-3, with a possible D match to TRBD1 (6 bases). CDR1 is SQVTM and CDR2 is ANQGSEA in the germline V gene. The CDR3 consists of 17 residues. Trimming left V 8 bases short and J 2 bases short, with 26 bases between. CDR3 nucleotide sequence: TGCAGCTTTGGAGGCCAGGGATCAGGGGCGTACACAGATACGCAGTATTTT. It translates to CSFGGQGSGAYTDTQYF.

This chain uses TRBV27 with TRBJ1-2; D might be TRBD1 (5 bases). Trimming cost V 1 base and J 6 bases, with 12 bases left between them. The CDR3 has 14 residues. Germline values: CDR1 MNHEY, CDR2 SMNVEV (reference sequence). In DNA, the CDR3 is TGTGCCAGCAGTTTATATATAGGGGCGGATGGCTACACCTTC. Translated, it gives CASSLYIGADGYTF.